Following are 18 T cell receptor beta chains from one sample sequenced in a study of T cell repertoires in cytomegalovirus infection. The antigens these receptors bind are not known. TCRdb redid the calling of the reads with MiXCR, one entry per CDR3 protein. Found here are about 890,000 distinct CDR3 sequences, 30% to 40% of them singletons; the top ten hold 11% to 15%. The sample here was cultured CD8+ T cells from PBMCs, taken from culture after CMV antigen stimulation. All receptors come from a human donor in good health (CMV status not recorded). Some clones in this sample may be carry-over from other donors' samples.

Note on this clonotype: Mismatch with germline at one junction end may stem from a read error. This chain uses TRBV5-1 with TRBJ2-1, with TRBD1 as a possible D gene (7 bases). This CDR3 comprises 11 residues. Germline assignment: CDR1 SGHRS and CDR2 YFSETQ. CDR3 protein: CASSLGQEGVF. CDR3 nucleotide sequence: TGCGCCAGCAGCCTAGGACAGGAGGGGGTCTTC.

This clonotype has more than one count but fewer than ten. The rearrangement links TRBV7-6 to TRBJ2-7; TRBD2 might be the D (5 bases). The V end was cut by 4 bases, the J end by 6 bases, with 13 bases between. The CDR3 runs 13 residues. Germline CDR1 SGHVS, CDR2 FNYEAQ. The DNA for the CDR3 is TGTGCCAGCAGCTCTCTCGGGGTGGGCGAGCAGTACGTC. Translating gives CASSSLGVGEQYV.

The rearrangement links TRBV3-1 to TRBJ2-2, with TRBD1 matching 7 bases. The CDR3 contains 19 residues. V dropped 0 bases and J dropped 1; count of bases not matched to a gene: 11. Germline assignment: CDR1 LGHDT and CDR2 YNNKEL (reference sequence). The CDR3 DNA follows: TGTGCCAGCAGCCAAGAAGGCAGGGGGATTTCGGTGAACACCGGGGAGCTGTTTTTT. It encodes CASSQEGRGISVNTGELFF.

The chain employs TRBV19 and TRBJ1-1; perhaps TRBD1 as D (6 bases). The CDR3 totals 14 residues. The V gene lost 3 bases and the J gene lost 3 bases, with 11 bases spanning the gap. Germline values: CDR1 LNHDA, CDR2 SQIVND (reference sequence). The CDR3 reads CASSILPGDTEAFF. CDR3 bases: TGTGCCAGTAGTATCCTCCCAGGGGACACTGAAGCTTTCTTT. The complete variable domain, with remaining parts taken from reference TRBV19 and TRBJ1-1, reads DGGITQSPKYLFRKEGQNVTLSCEQNLNHDAMYWYRQDPGQGLRLIYYSQIVNDFQKGDIAEGYSVSREKKESFPLTVTSAQKNPTAFYLCASSILPGDTEAFFGQGTRLTVV.

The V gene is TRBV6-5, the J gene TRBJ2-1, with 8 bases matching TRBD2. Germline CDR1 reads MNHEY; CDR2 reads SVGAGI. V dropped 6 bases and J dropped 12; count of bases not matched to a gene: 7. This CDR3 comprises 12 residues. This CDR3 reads CASSRTSGPQFF. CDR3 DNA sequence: TGTGCCAGCAGCCGCACTAGCGGACCGCAGTTCTTC.

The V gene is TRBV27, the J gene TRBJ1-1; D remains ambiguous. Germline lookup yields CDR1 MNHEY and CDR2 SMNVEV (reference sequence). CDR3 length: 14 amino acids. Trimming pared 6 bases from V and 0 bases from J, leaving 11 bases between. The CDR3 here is CASRTDDLNTEAFF. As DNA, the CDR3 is TGTGCCAGCAGGACGGATGATCTGAACACTGAAGCTTTCTTT.

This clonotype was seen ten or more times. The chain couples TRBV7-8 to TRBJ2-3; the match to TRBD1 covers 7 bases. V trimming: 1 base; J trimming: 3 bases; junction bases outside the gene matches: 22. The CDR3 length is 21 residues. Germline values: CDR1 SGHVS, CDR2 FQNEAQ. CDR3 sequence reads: CASSLEYIEFGERQGTDTQYF. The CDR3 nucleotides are TGTGCCAGCAGCTTAGAATATATCGAGTTTGGGGAAAGACAGGGAACAGATACGCAGTATTTT.

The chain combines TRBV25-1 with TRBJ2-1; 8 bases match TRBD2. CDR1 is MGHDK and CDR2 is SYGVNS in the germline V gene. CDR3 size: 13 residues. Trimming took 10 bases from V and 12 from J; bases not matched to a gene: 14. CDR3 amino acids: CAIKERASGPQFF. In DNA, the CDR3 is TGTGCCATCAAGGAGAGAGCTAGCGGGCCGCAGTTCTTC.

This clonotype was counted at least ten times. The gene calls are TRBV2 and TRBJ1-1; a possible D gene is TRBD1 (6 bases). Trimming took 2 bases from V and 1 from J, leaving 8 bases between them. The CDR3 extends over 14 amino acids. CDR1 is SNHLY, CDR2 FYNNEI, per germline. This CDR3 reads CASSELQGNTEAFF. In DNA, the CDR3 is TGTGCCAGCAGTGAATTACAGGGGAACACTGAAGCTTTCTTT. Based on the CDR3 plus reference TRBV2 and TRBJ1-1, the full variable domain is EPEVTQTPSHQVTQMGQEVILRCVPISNHLYFYWYRQILGQKVEFLVSFYNNEISEKSEIFDDQFSVERPDGSNFTLKIRSTKLEDSAMYFCASSELQGNTEAFFGQGTRLTVV.

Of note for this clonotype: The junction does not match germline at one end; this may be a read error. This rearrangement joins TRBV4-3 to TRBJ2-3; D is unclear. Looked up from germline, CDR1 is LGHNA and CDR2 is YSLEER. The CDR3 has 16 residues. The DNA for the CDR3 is TGCGTCAGCAGCCAAGAAAGAGCTCTTACTCCAGATACGCAGTATTTT. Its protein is CVSSQERALTPDTQYF.

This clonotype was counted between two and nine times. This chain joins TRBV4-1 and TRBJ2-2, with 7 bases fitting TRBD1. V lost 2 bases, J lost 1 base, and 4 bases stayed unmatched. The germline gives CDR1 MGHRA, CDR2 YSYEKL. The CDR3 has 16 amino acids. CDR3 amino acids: CASSQKGAGNTGELFF. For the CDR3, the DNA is TGCGCCAGCAGCCAAAAGGGGGCAGGGAACACCGGGGAGCTGTTTTTT.

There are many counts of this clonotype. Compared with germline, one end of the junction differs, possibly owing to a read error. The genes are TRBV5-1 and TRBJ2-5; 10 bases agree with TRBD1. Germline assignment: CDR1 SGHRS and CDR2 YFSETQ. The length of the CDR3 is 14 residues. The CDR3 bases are TGTGCCAGCAGTGCCGGGACAGGGGAGGAGACCCAGTACTTC. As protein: CASSAGTGEETQYF.

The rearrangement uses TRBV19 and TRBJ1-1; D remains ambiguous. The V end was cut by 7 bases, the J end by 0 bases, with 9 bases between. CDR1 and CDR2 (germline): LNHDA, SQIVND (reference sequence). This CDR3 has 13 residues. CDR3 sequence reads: CASKLLMNTEAFF. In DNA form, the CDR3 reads TGTGCCAGTAAGCTCCTCATGAACACTGAAGCTTTCTTT.

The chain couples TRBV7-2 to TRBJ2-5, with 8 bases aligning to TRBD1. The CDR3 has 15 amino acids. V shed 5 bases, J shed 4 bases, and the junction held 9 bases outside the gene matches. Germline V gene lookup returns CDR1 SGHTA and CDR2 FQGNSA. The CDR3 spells CASSPTGDWGETQYF. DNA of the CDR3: TGTGCCAGCAGCCCGACAGGGGACTGGGGAGAGACCCAGTACTTC.

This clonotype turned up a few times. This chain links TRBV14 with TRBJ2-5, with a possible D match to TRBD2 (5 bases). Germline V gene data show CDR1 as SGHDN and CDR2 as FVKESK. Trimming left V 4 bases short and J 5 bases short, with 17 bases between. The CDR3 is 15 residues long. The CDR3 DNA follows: TGTGCCAGCAGCCTGCGAGGGAGTCCGAGGGAGACCCAGTACTTC. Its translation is CASSLRGSPRETQYF.

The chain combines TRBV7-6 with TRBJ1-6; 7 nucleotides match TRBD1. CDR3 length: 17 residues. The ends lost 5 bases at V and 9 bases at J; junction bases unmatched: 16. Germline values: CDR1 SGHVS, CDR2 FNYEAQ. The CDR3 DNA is TGTGCCAGCAGCGCTTCGACAGGGCGATCGCCAACTTCACCCCTCCACTTT. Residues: CASSASTGRSPTSPLHF.

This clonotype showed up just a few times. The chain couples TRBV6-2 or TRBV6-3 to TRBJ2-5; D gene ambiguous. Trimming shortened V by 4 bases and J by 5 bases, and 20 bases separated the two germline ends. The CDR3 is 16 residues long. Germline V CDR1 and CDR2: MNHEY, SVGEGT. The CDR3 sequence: CASSLGSTHRRETQYF. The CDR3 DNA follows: TGTGCCAGCAGTTTGGGGTCGACCCATCGGCGGGAGACCCAGTACTTC.

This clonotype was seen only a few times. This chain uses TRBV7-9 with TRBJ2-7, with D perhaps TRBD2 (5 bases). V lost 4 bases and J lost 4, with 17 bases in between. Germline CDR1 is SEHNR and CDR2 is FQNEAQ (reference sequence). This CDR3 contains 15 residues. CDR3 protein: CASSSAEGDYYEQYV. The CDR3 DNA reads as TGTGCCAGCAGCTCAGCCGAGGGAGATTATTACGAGCAGTACGTC.